This is a list of T cell receptor beta chains from one sample in a study of cytomegalovirus exposure and HLA in healthy donors. Measured with immunoSEQ multiplex PCR; TCRdb has only the in-frame clones, and not every one. The sample lists 170,000 or so clones; about 81% were seen once. What was sequenced was PBMCs. The source is a woman between 25 and 40 years old in good health and CMV-seronegative. The CDR3 runs from the conserved cysteine through the conserved F or W. The D gene is left open where the match is weak. Rows may omit the clone size; those that give it use once, few, many or a size class.

v_call	clone_size	j_call	d_call	cdr3_nt	cdr3_aa
TRBV5-4	NA	TRBJ2-7	NA	TGTGCCATTCCACAGGGAAGGGACGGCGAGCAGTACTTC	CAIPQGRDGEQYF
TRBV9	NA	TRBJ1-2	TRBD1	TGTGCCAGCAGCGTAGTGCCTGGGACAGATAACTATGGCTACACCTTC	CASSVVPGTDNYGYTF
TRBV4-1	NA	TRBJ1-1	TRBD1	TGCGCCAGCAGCCGGGACAGCCTGAACACTGAAGCTTTCTTT	CASSRDSLNTEAFF
TRBV4-1	NA	TRBJ2-5	NA	TGCGCCAGCAGCCAGGTCCCCGGGACCCAGTACTTC	CASSQVPGTQYF
TRBV27	NA	TRBJ1-1	NA	TGTGCCAGCAGTTTAGGGGCAGGCGGGAACACTGAAGCTTTCTTT	CASSLGAGGNTEAFF
TRBV11-3	NA	TRBJ2-5	TRBD1	TGTGCCAGCAGCCGACAGGGGGGGGAAGAGACCCAGTACTTC	CASSRQGGEETQYF
TRBV19	NA	TRBJ2-1	TRBD2	TGTGCCAGTAGTGCCGGGACTAGCAACAATGAGCAGTTCTTC	CASSAGTSNNEQFF
TRBV7-2	once	TRBJ2-1	NA	TGTGCCAGCAGCTTAGTGCCAAACAGGGAGGGTGAGCAGTTCTTC	CASSLVPNREGEQFF
TRBV11-2	NA	TRBJ1-6	TRBD1	TGTGCCAGGGTAGTGGACAGGGGGCTACTTTACTCCTATAATTCACCCCTCCACTTT	CARVVDRGLLYSYNSPLHF
TRBV28	NA	TRBJ2-7	NA	TGTGCCAGCAGTTTTTTACAGAACTCCTACGAGCAGTACTTC	CASSFLQNSYEQYF
TRBV5-1	NA	TRBJ2-7	NA	TGCGCCAGCAGCGTTACGGGACACTCCTACGAGCAGTACTTC	CASSVTGHSYEQYF
TRBV19	once	TRBJ2-7	TRBD2	TGTGCCAGTAGTAATGGCGGGGGGGATTACGAGCAGTACTTC	CASSNGGGDYEQYF
TRBV30	few	TRBJ2-1	TRBD2	TGTGCCTGGAGTCCAGGGACTAGCGGGAGGGCCAATGAGCAGTTCTTC	CAWSPGTSGRANEQFF
TRBV28	once	TRBJ2-7	NA	TGTGCCAGCAGTTTGTCAGGAGGGCGGGGCTCCTACGAGCAGTACTTC	CASSLSGGRGSYEQYF
TRBV7-3	NA	TRBJ2-1	TRBD2	TGTTCCAGCAGCCTCACCGGGACTAGCACGACCTATGAGCAGTTCTTC	CSSSLTGTSTTYEQFF
TRBV27	NA	TRBJ2-7	TRBD1	TGTGCCAGCCGACAGGGGGGGACCACCTACGAGCAGTACTTC	CASRQGGTTYEQYF
TRBV28	NA	TRBJ1-6	NA	TGTGCCAGCAGCGACCCCCCACAGGAGTCACCCCTCCACTTT	CASSDPPQESPLHF
TRBV4-3	NA	TRBJ1-2	TRBD1	TGCGCCAGCAGCCAATCTCGACAGGGGGGTGGTGATGGCTACACCTTC	CASSQSRQGGGDGYTF
TRBV18	NA	TRBJ1-4	TRBD1	TGTGCCAGCTCACTGACAGGGGGCGGCAATGAAAAACTGTTTTTT	CASSLTGGGNEKLFF
TRBV19	NA	TRBJ1-3	NA	TGTGCCAGTAGTATCACCGGGACTGGAAACACCATATATTTT	CASSITGTGNTIYF
TRBV5-1	few	TRBJ2-1	TRBD1	TGCGCCAGCAGCGCTGCAGGGGGCCGTAGGAATGAGCAGTTCTTC	CASSAAGGRRNEQFF
TRBV7-2	NA	TRBJ1-3	TRBD1	TGTGCCAGCAGGCCTAATCAGGGGGCCTTCAACACCATATATTTT	CASRPNQGAFNTIYF
TRBV21-1	once	TRBJ1-5	NA	TGTGCCAGCAGCAAAGATCACAGGACAGGGAAAAATAGCAATCAGCCCCAGCATTTT	CASSKDHRTGKNSNQPQHF
TRBV29-1	NA	TRBJ2-5	NA	TGCAGCGTTCAGGGTATGGAGACCCAGTACTTC	CSVQGMETQYF
TRBV7-2	NA	TRBJ2-7	TRBD2	TGTGCCAGCAGCTTAGCGGGGACTAGCGGCTACGAGCAGTACTTC	CASSLAGTSGYEQYF
TRBV7-6	once	TRBJ2-7	NA	TGTGCCAGCAGCTTAGGTCAGGAGCAGTACTTC	CASSLGQEQYF
TRBV5-1	NA	TRBJ2-7	TRBD1	TGCGCCAGCAGCTGGGGACAGGGGGCATCCGAGCAGTACTTC	CASSWGQGASEQYF
TRBV9	NA	TRBJ2-1	NA	TGTGCCAGCAGCGTAGAGGGAGCGGGCTCCTACAATGAGCAGTTCTTC	CASSVEGAGSYNEQFF
TRBV19	few	TRBJ1-2	NA	TGTGCCAGTCGCTGGGCGTTTGAGACCGGCTACACCTTC	CASRWAFETGYTF
TRBV7-2	NA	TRBJ1-5	TRBD1	TGTGCCAGCAGCCCCGGGACAGGGAATCAGCCCCAGCATTTT	CASSPGTGNQPQHF
TRBV7-2	NA	TRBJ2-3	NA	TGTGCCAGCAGCTACTTCACAGATACGCAGTATTTT	CASSYFTDTQYF
TRBV9	NA	TRBJ2-5	NA	TGTGCCAGCGGCGTTCAGGGAAAGGGAGGAGAGACCCAGTACTTC	CASGVQGKGGETQYF
TRBV10-3	NA	TRBJ2-7	TRBD1	TGTGCCATCCGGGACAGGGAGATAGACGAGCAGTACTTC	CAIRDREIDEQYF
TRBV10-3	NA	TRBJ1-1	TRBD1	TGTGCCATCAGGAGGGGGACAGTAATGAACACTGAAGCTTTCTTT	CAIRRGTVMNTEAFF
TRBV7-8	NA	TRBJ2-2	TRBD2	TGTGCCAGCAGCAACCATGGACTAGCGGGAGCAGCTGGGACCGGGGAGCTGTTTTTT	CASSNHGLAGAAGTGELFF
TRBV5-6	NA	TRBJ1-1	NA	TGTGCCAGCAGCTCTGACCGGCGGACTGAAGCTTTCTTT	CASSSDRRTEAFF
TRBV6-1	NA	TRBJ2-4	NA	TGTGCCAGCAGTGAAGGGCGGGCCCCCCTAGCCAAAAACATTCAGTACTTC	CASSEGRAPLAKNIQYF
TRBV19	NA	TRBJ2-1	NA	TGTGCCAGTAGTATAAAGTCGGGGGCGGGGGTTCAATTCTTC	CASSIKSGAGVQFF
TRBV4-3	once	TRBJ2-3	TRBD2	TGCGCCAGCAGCCTAGCGGGAGGTGATACGCAGTATTTT	CASSLAGGDTQYF
TRBV18	NA	TRBJ2-3	NA	TGTGCCAGCTCACCTCAACATCCGGCTAGCAGAGATACGCAGTATTTT	CASSPQHPASRDTQYF
TRBV6-1	NA	TRBJ1-3	NA	TGTGCCAGCAGCCCTAACAGTGACTCTGGAAACACCATATATTTT	CASSPNSDSGNTIYF
TRBV7-8	NA	TRBJ2-1	NA	TGTGCCAGCAGCGTAGAGGGGATCCATGAGCAGTTCTTC	CASSVEGIHEQFF
TRBV5-4	few	TRBJ1-1	TRBD1	TGTGCCAGCAGCCACAAACAGGGGGAAGGGAACACTGAAGCTTTCTTT	CASSHKQGEGNTEAFF